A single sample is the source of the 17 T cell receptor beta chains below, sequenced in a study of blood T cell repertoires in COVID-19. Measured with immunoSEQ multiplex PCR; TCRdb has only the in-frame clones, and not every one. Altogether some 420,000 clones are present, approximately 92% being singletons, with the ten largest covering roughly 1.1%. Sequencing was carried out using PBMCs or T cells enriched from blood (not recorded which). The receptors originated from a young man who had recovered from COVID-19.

Here the CDR3 reads CASSIAAYSGSPNEQYF. The CDR3 coding sequence is TGTGCCAGCAGCATAGCGGCTTATTCGGGGAGTCCTAACGAGCAGTACTTC. This chain joins TRBV13 and TRBJ2-7; D is perhaps TRBD2 (6 bases). The germline gives CDR1 PRHDT, CDR2 FYEKMQ (reference sequence). Trimming left V 5 bases short and J 5 bases short, with 25 bases between. This CDR3 has 17 amino acids.

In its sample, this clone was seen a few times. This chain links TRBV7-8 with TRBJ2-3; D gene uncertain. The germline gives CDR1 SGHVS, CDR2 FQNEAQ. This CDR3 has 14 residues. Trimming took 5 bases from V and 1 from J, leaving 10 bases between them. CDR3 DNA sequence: TGTGCCAGCAGCCCCCTCTCGGGCACAGATACGCAGTATTTT. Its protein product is CASSPLSGTDTQYF.

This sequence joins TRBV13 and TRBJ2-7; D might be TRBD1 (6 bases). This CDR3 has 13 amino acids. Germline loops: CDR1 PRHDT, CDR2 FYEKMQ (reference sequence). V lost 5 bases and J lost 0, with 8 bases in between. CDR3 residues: CASSGQSSYEQYF. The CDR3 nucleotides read TGTGCCAGCAGCGGACAGAGCTCCTACGAGCAGTACTTC.

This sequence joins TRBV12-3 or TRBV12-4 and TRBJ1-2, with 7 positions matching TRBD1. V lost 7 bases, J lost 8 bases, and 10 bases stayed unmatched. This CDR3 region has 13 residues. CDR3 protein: CASKTGTEAGYTF. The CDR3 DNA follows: TGTGCCAGCAAAACCGGGACAGAGGCGGGCTACACCTTC.

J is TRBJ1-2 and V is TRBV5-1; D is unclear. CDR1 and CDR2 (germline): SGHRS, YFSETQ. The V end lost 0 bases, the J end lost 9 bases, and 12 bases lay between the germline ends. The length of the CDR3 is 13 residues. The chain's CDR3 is CASSLGRGRRYTF. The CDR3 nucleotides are TGCGCCAGCAGCTTGGGTCGTGGGAGACGCTACACCTTC.

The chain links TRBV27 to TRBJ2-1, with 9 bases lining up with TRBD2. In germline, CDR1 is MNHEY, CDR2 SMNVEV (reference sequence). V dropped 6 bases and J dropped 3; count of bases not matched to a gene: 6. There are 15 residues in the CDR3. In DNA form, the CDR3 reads TGTGCCAGCAGCCGACTAGCGGATAACTACAATGAGCAGTTCTTC. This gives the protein CASSRLADNYNEQFF.

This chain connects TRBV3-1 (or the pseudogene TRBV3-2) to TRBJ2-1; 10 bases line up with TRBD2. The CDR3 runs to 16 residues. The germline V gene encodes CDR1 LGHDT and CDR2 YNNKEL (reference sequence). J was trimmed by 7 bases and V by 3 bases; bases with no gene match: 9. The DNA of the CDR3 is TGTGCCAGCAGCCAGGCGACTAGCGGGCGTGGGAATGAGCAGTTCTTC. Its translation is CASSQATSGRGNEQFF.

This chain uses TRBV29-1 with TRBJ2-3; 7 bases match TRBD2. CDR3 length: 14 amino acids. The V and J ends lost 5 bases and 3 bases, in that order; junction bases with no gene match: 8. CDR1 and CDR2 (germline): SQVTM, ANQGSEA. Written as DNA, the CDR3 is TGCAGCGTTTTCCGGGGAGGGACGACAGATACGCAGTATTTT. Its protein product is CSVFRGGTTDTQYF.

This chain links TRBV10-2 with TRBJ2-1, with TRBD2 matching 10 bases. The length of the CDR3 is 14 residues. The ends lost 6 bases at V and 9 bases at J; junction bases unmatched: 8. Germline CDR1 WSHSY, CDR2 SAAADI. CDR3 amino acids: CASRLAGFGSEQFF. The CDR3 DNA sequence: TGCGCCAGCAGACTAGCGGGATTCGGAAGTGAGCAGTTCTTC.

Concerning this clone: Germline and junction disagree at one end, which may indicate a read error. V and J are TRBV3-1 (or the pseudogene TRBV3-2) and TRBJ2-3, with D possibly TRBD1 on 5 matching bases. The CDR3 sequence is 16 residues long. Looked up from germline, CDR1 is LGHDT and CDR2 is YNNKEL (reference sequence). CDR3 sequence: CAGSQGQSDFTDTQYF. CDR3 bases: TGTGCCGGCAGCCAAGGACAATCAGATTTCACAGATACGCAGTATTTT.

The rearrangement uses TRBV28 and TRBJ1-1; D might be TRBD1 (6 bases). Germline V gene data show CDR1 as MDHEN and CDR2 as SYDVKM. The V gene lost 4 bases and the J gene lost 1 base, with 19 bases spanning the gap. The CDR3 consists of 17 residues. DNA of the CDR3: TGTGCCAGCAGTTCTCAGTTCTTGACAGGTCAGAACACTGAAGCTTTCTTT. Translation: CASSSQFLTGQNTEAFF.

The CDR3 here is CASSLRLQGQGSYGYTF. The CDR3 nucleotides are TGTGCCAGCAGCCTGCGGCTCCAAGGACAGGGGAGCTATGGCTACACCTTC. The chain couples TRBV11-2 to TRBJ1-2; 9 bases align to TRBD1. After removal of 5 bases from V and 4 bases from J, the junction contained 14 bases not matched to a gene. The CDR3 contains 17 residues. Germline V lookup: CDR1 SGHAT, CDR2 FQNNGV.

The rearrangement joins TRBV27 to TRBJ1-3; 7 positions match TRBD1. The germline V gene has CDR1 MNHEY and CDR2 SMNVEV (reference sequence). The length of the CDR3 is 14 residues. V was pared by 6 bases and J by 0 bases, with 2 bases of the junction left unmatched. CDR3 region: CASRTGVSGNTIYF. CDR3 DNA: TGTGCCAGCAGAACAGGGGTCTCTGGAAACACCATATATTTT.

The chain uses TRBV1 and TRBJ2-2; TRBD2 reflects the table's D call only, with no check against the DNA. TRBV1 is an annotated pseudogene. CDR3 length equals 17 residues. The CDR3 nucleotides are TGCACCAGCACGGTTAGCGGGAGGTCATCGAACACCGGGGAGCTGTTTTTT. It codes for CTSTVSGRSSNTGELFF.

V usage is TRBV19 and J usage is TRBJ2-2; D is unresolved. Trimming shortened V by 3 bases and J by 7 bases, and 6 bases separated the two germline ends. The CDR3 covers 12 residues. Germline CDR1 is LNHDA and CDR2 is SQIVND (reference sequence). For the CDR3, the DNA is TGTGCCAGTAGTATCCTCGGCGGGGAGCTGTTTTTT. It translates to CASSILGGELFF.

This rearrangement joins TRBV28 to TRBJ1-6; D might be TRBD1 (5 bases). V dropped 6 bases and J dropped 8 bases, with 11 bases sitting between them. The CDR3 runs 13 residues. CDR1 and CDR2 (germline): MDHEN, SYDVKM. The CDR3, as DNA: TGTGCCAGCAGGGGGGGTGGGGATTCACCCCTCCACTTT. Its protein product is CASRGGGDSPLHF.

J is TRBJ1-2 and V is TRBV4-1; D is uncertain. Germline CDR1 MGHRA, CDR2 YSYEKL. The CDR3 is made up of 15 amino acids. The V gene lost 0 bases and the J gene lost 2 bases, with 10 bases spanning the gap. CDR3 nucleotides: TGCGCCAGCAGCCAAGATCACTACACGAACTATGGCTACACCTTC. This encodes CASSQDHYTNYGYTF.